Listed below are T cell receptor beta chains from one sample, sequenced in a study of CD8 T cells in ankylosing spondylitis. One entry per CDR3 protein, called by TCRdb with MiXCR from the 5' RACE reads. This sample carries about 240,000 distinct CDR3 sequences, around 10% of them seen once, and the ten largest clones take roughly 6.8%. Sequencing was done on a sample of blood, either unsorted or a sorted T cell fraction (not recorded which). The source of these receptors is a male donor with ankylosing spondylitis or in good health (not recorded which). Each CDR3 is given with its conserved first and last residue. D genes are given only for firm matches. Expanded clones are given a class, and other clones once, few, many or no size at all.

TRBJ2-2,TRBV7-9,13,.,.,CASSVDSAGELFF,TGTGCCAGCAGTGTGGACAGTGCCGGGGAGCTGTTTTTT
TRBJ2-3,TRBV19,15,TRBD2,.,CASSGSGTPTDTQYF,TGTGCCAGTAGTGGGAGCGGGACCCCCACAGATACGCAGTATTTT
TRBJ2-3,TRBV20-1,16,.,many,CSARDSQALYSDTQYF,TGCAGTGCTAGAGATTCACAGGCATTGTATTCAGATACGCAGTATTTT
TRBJ2-3,TRBV18,14,.,.,CASSDRTSTDTQYF,TGTGCCAGCTCAGACAGGACTAGCACAGATACGCAGTATTTT
TRBJ2-3,TRBV7-2,11,.,many,CASSSMDTQYF,TGTGCCAGCAGCTCGATGGATACGCAGTATTTT
TRBJ2-7,TRBV3-1,13,TRBD2,.,CATRTSGGLEQYF,TGTGCCACCCGGACTAGCGGGGGTCTCGAGCAGTACTTC
TRBJ1-5,TRBV6-6,13,TRBD1,many,CASSQGVDQPQHF,TGTGCCAGCAGTCAGGGGGTGGATCAGCCCCAGCATTTT
TRBJ1-5,TRBV20-1,16,TRBD1,few,CSAREISGGANQPQHF,TGCAGTGCTAGAGAGATTTCAGGGGGGGCAAATCAGCCCCAGCATTTT
TRBJ2-1,TRBV19,13,.,.,CASSWGSGYEQFF,TGTGCCAGTAGTTGGGGCAGCGGTTATGAGCAGTTCTTC
TRBJ1-2,TRBV2,13,.,.,CASRSTLIEGYTF,TGTGCCAGCAGATCGACACTCATTGAGGGCTACACCTTC
TRBJ1-3,TRBV7-9,15,.,few,CASSDSASAGNTIYF,TGTGCCAGCAGCGACAGCGCCTCAGCTGGAAACACCATATATTTT
TRBJ2-2,TRBV5-6,13,.,many,CASSHQGSGELFF,TGTGCCAGCAGTCACCAGGGATCCGGGGAGCTGTTTTTT
TRBJ2-7,TRBV5-1,13,TRBD1,many,CASSSYRGYEQYF,TGCGCCAGCAGCTCTTACAGGGGCTACGAGCAGTACTTC
TRBJ2-5,TRBV12-3/TRBV12-4,16,TRBD2,many,CASTPGLAGVKETQYF,TGTGCCAGCACCCCGGGACTAGCGGGGGTCAAAGAGACCCAGTACTTC
TRBJ2-1,TRBV12-3/TRBV12-4,15,TRBD2,many,CASSFLAGFYNEQFF,TGTGCCAGCAGTTTTCTAGCGGGGTTCTACAATGAGCAGTTCTTC
TRBJ2-1,TRBV18,18,TRBD1,.,CASSPLTGTGAPYNEQFF,TGTGCCAGCTCACCACTAACCGGGACAGGGGCCCCCTACAATGAGCAGTTCTTC
TRBJ2-3,TRBV12-3/TRBV12-4,12,.,many,CASSLGSGTQYF,TGTGCCAGCAGTCTGGGGTCCGGGACGCAGTATTTT
TRBJ2-7,TRBV20-1,10,.,.,CSATEDEQYF,TGCAGTGCTACGGAAGACGAGCAGTACTTC
TRBJ1-6,TRBV15,16,TRBD1,few,CATSIEQGSLYSPLHF,TGTGCCACCAGCATAGAACAGGGGAGCCTTTATTCACCCCTCCACTTT
TRBJ1-6,TRBV12-3/TRBV12-4,12,.,many,CASSIYNSPLHF,TGTGCCAGCAGCATCTATAATTCACCCCTCCACTTT
TRBJ1-2,TRBV5-5,12,.,.,CASSFRPHGYTF,TGTGCCAGCAGCTTTCGACCTCATGGCTACACCTTC
TRBJ2-4,TRBV4-2,13,.,few,CASSQVLGDPQYF,TGTGCCAGCAGCCAAGTCCTCGGGGACCCTCAGTACTTC
TRBJ2-3,TRBV5-1,12,.,many,CASSLFPDTQYF,TGCGCCAGCAGCTTGTTTCCAGATACGCAGTATTTT
TRBJ1-2,TRBV12-3/TRBV12-4,12,.,many,CASSFVNYGYTF,TGTGCCAGCAGTTTTGTTAACTATGGCTACACCTTC
TRBJ1-2,TRBV7-2,12,.,.,CASSLRDIGYTF,TGTGCCAGCAGCTTAAGGGACATTGGCTACACCTTC
TRBJ2-7,TRBV29-1,15,.,many,CSVELFRDGSYEQYF,TGCAGCGTTGAACTGTTCCGGGACGGTTCCTACGAGCAGTACTTC
TRBJ2-1,TRBV12-3/TRBV12-4,11,.,many,CASRGLNEQFF,TGTGCCAGCAGGGGATTAAATGAGCAGTTCTTC
TRBJ2-5,TRBV11-2,13,.,many,CASSLTLIETQYF,TGTGCCAGCAGCTTAACGCTAATCGAGACCCAGTACTTC
TRBJ2-3,TRBV20-1,13,.,many,CSAGGAGTDTQYF,TGCAGTGCTGGGGGGGCAGGCACAGATACGCAGTATTTT
TRBJ2-3,TRBV20-1,17,TRBD2,many,CSAPGLAGVLYTDTQYF,TGCAGTGCTCCTGGGCTAGCGGGGGTCCTTTACACAGATACGCAGTATTTT
TRBJ2-1,TRBV9,13,.,.,CASSGRIGAEQFF,TGTGCCAGCAGCGGGCGGATTGGGGCTGAGCAGTTCTTC
TRBJ2-2,TRBV5-1,15,TRBD1,many,CASSFLTGAIGELFF,TGCGCCAGCAGCTTTCTTACAGGGGCGATCGGGGAGCTGTTTTTT
TRBJ2-2,TRBV27,18,.,.,CASSFFFGGRNDTGELFF,TGTGCCAGCAGTTTCTTCTTTGGGGGGAGGAATGACACCGGGGAGCTGTTTTTT
TRBJ2-5,TRBV12-3/TRBV12-4,15,.,many,CASSYRDGAKETQYF,TGTGCCAGCAGTTACCGGGACGGGGCGAAGGAGACCCAGTACTTC
TRBJ2-3,TRBV7-2,15,TRBD2,few,CASSFGLASADTQYF,TGTGCCAGCAGCTTTGGACTAGCTTCCGCAGATACGCAGTATTTT
TRBJ2-5,TRBV20-1,13,TRBD1,few,CSAPTGGGETQYF,TGCAGTGCTCCTACAGGGGGCGGTGAGACCCAGTACTTC
TRBJ1-1,TRBV6-5,15,TRBD1,many,CASSYHRGRNTEAFF,TGTGCCAGCAGTTATCACAGGGGTAGAAACACTGAAGCTTTCTTT
TRBJ1-2,TRBV24-1,13,TRBD1,many,CATSENGQDGYTF,TGTGCCACCAGTGAGAACGGACAGGATGGCTACACCTTC
TRBJ1-2,TRBV7-8,13,.,many,CASSLGGPMEYTF,TGTGCCAGCAGCTTAGGGGGTCCCATGGAGTACACCTTC
TRBJ2-7,TRBV6-1,16,TRBD1,.,CASKPIRDRGVYEQYF,TGTGCCAGCAAACCTATCCGGGACAGGGGTGTTTACGAGCAGTACTTC